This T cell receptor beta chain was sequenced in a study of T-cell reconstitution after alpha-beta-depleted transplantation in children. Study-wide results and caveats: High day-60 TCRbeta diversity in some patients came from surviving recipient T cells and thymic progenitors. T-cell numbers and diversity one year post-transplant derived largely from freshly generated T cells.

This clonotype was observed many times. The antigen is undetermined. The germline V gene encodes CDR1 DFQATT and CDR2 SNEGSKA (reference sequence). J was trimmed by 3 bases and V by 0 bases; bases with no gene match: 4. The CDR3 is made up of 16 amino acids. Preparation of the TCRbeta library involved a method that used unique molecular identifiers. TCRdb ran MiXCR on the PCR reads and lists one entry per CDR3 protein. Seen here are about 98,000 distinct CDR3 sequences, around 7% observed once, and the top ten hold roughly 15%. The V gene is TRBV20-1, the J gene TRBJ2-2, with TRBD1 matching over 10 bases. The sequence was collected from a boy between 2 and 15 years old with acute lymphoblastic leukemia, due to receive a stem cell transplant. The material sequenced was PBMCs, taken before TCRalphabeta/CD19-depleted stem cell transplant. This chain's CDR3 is CSARDMDRGDTGELFF. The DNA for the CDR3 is TGCAGTGCTAGAGATATGGACAGGGGGGACACCGGGGAGCTGTTTTTT.